The source of this TCR beta chain is a study of T cells after yellow fever vaccination. General study results and limits: Overall, a small share of clonotypes was seen in both CD4 and CD8 compartments.

There are a few counts of this clonotype. Its antigen is not identified. V was clipped by 5 bases and J by 3 bases; unmatched bases: 20. Germline CDR1 reads MRHNA; CDR2 reads SNTAGT. The CDR3 is 19 residues long. TCRdb called the 5' RACE reads again in MiXCR, with one record for every CDR3 protein. The table shows approximately 61,000 distinct CDR3 sequences, with approximately 7% occurring only once. The clonotype was recovered from a man between 18 and 35 years old who received the YFV17D yellow fever vaccine. This specimen was CD8+ T cells sorted from PBMCs, taken on the day of the first yellow fever vaccination. The rearrangement joins TRBV6-4 to TRBJ2-7; 9 positions agree with TRBD2. The CDR3 protein is CASSPTRRVLAGVDYEQYF. The CDR3 DNA sequence: TGTGCCAGCAGTCCGACACGCCGGGTTTTAGCGGGGGTCGACTACGAGCAGTACTTC.